This record looks at one T cell receptor beta chain sequence and its context. Clones were read by immunoSEQ multiplex PCR, and TCRdb kept only the in-frame ones, dropping some. In the table there are over 150,000 clones, 82% of which are singletons. This sample is drawn from a study of blood T cell repertoires in COVID-19. Overall study: Some COVID-19 samples were acute and others convalescent; all came from the United States, Italy and Spain.

Participants spanned ages about 18 to 95 years and resided in about 25 US areas. There are 12 residues in the CDR3. Germline loops: CDR1 SEHNR, CDR2 FQNEAQ (reference sequence). The J segment lost 6 bases and the V segment lost 5 bases, leaving 2 bases of the junction unmatched. This clonotype originated in a man aged 35 to 55 who had recovered from COVID-19. The chain uses TRBV7-9 and TRBJ1-1; 8 nucleotides line up with TRBD1. The sequenced material came from PBMCs or T cells enriched from blood (not recorded which). The CDR3 nucleotides are TGTGCCAGCAGCCCGACAGGGGCTGAAGCTTTCTTT. This codes for CASSPTGAEAFF.